These T cell receptor beta chains were read from a single sample in a study of cytomegalovirus exposure and HLA in healthy donors. The repertoire was sequenced with immunoSEQ multiplex PCR; TCRdb's copy has only in-frame clones and lacks some. The sample consists of tens of thousands of clones, around 68% of them appearing once. The sequenced material came from PBMCs. The receptors here all came from a man between 35 and 55 years old in good health and CMV-seropositive. The conserved cysteine and the conserved F or W are not part of the CDR3 here. Clone size is not always given. Where it is, it says once, few, many or a class for expanded clones.

j_call clone_size v_call cdr3_aa
TRBJ2-1 . TRBV2 AGKIGTSEVVWF
TRBJ1-1 . TRBV18 ASSPTGMNTEAF
TRBJ2-7 . TRBV14 ASSHSAGGNLYEQY
TRBJ2-5 . TRBV4-2 ASSQDSSSFVGTSRETQY
TRBJ2-7 . TRBV6-1 AIRGGASYEQY
. . TRBV14 ASSLGLAKYEQY
TRBJ2-7 . TRBV9 ASSPTGDESYEQY
TRBJ1-5 . TRBV30 AWSRGTGSNQPQN
TRBJ2-1 . TRBV29-1 SVGDGSEQF
TRBJ1-1 . TRBV27 ASSFTGNTEAF
TRBJ1-6 . TRBV28 ASSTGDKGYNSPLH
TRBJ2-5 . TRBV2 ASRLQPSEETQY
TRBJ2-1 . TRBV7-2 ASSHLLLAGGRSYNEQF
TRBJ1-1 . TRBV9 ASSSLSNTEAF
TRBJ1-2 . TRBV19 ASTGTAHSPNYGYT
TRBJ2-7 . TRBV7-9 ASSLKRESKDEQY
TRBJ2-1 . TRBV7-9 ASSYGLQGAYNEQF
TRBJ2-2 . TRBV4-1 ASSQGTSGGFGELF
TRBJ2-7 . TRBV12-5 ASGPGWSSYEQY
TRBJ1-1 few TRBV29-1 SVEVGWVRGTEAF
TRBJ1-2 . TRBV18 ASSPPGTGNYGYT
TRBJ2-5 . TRBV9 ASSVSSGKETQY
TRBJ1-3 . TRBV5-1 ASSQEAGNTIY
TRBJ2-3 . TRBV5-1 ASSFPSSSTDTQY
TRBJ1-2 once TRBV30 AWRFPVYGYT
TRBJ2-1 . TRBV7-9 ASSLAREINNEQF
TRBJ2-7 . TRBV27 ASRSMGGQGSYEQY
TRBJ1-1 . TRBV7-2 ASSLVQGGGAF
TRBJ1-5 . TRBV30 AWSDRGGQPQH
TRBJ1-4 . TRBV2 ASTKTAGANEKLF
TRBJ2-7 . TRBV2 ASSETKVRGPFSYEQY
TRBJ2-2 . TRBV19 ASSETGDTGELF